The 2 T cell receptor beta chains below come from one sample, sequenced in a study of blood T cell repertoires in COVID-19. Clones were read by immunoSEQ multiplex PCR, and TCRdb kept only the in-frame ones, dropping some. The repertoire includes some 50,000 clones, approximately 90% of them detected once, and approximately 3.1% sits in the top ten. Input material: PBMCs or T cells enriched from blood (not recorded which). Receptor source: a woman between 45 and 60 years old who had recovered from COVID-19.

The V and J genes are TRBV4-3 and TRBJ2-1; 8 bases are a match to TRBD2. Trimming took 0 bases from V and 0 from J; bases not matched to a gene: 1. The CDR3 has 16 amino acids. Germline V gives CDR1 LGHNA, CDR2 YSLEER. CDR3 amino acids: CASSQDAGGSYNEQFF. The CDR3 DNA reads TGCGCCAGCAGCCAAGATGCGGGGGGCTCCTACAATGAGCAGTTCTTC.

Regarding this clone: The DNA is left out, because the CDR3 cannot be placed on it with certainty; the CDR3 is given as TCRdb lists it. This rearrangement joins TRBV21-1 to TRBJ1-1; the table's TRBD1 call for D was not verified on the DNA. TRBV21-1 is described as a pseudogene. The CDR3 is 14 amino acids long, termini counted. The CDR3 protein is CASSEVGQGTEAFF.